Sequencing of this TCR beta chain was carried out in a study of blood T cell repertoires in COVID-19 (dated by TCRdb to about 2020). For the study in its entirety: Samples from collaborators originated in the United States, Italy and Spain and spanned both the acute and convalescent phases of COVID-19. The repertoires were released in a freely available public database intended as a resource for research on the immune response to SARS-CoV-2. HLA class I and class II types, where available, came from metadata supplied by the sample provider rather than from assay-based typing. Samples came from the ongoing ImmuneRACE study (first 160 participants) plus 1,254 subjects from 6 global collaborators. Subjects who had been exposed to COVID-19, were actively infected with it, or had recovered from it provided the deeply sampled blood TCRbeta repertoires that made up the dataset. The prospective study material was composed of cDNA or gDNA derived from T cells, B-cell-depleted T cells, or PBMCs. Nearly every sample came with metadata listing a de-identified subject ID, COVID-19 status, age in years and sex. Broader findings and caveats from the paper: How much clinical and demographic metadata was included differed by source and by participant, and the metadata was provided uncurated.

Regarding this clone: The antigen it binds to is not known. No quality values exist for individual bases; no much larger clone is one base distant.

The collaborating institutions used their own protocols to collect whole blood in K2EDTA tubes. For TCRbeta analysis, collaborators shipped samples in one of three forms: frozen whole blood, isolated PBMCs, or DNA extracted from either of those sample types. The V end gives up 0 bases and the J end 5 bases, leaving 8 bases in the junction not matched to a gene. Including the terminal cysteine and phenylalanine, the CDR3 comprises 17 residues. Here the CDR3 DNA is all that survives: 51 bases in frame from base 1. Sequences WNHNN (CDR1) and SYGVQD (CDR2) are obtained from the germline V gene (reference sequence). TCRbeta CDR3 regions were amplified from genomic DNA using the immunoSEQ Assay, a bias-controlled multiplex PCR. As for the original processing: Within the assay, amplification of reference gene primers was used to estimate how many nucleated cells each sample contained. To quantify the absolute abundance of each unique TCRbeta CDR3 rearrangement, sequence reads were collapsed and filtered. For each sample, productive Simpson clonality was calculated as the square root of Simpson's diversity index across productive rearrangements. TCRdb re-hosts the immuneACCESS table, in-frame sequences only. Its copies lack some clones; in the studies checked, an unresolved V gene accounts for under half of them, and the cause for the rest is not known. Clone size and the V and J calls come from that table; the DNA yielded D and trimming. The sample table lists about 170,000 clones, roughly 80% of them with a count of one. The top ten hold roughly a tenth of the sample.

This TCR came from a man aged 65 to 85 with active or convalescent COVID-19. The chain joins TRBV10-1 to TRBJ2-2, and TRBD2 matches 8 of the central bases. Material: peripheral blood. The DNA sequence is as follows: TGCGCCAGCAGTGAGTCAGCCAAGCGGGGGTTGACCGGGGAGCTGTTTTTT. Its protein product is CASSESAKRGLTGELFF.